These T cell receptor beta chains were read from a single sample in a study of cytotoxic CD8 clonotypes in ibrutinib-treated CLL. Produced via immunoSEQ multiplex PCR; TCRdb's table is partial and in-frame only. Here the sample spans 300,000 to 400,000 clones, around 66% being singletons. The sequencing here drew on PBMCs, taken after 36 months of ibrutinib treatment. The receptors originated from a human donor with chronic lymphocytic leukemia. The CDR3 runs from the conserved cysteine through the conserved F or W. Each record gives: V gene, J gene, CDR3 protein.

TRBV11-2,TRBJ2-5,CASSLEGTGLETQYF
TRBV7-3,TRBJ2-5,CASSATSGKQETQYF
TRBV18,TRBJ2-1,CASSGQGASQGEQFF
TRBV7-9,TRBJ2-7,CASSLYLSEQYF
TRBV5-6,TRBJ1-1,CASSYWTEAFF
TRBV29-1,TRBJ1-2,CSEGDGYTF
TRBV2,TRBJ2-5,CASSARMGQQETQYF
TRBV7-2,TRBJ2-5,CASSPAQRETQYF
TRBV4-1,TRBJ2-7,CASSQDWPGVREQYF
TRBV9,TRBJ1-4,CASSVGGTGRTVPKLFF
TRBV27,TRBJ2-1,CASSGASGRTYYNEQFF
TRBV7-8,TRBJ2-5,CASTARLAGWYQETQYF
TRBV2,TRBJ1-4,CASSEGQINEKLFF
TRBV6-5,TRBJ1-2,CASSRSNHGYTF
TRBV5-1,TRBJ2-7,CASSLGLRLAGGATIYEQYF
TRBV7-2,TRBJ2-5,CASSLVGLDLETQYF
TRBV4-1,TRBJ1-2,CASSQGRKTNLHGYTF
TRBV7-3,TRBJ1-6,CASSLTPDREAPLHF
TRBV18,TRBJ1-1,CASSPPTGRSEAFF
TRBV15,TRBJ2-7,CATSRLGGTSTYEQYF
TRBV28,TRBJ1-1,CASSLPTETTEAFF
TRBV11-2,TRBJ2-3,CASSLVAGMGDTQYF
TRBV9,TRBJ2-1,CASSVEGWTSSYNEQFF
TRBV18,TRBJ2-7,CASSPLTVYEQYF
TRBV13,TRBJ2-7,CASSPSGWLAGPYEQYF
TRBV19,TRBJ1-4,CASTYRSGTNEKLFF
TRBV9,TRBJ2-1,CASSVGGRRTSSYNEQFF
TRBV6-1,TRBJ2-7,CASSEAGGGDEQYF
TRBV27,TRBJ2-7,CASSSRPGYEQYF
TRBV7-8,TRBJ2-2,CASSLAGTPGGTGELFF
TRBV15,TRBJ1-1,CATSRDVHTEAFF
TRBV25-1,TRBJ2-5,CASTSGGLRETQYF
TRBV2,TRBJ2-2,CASSEEQGNTGELFF